One sample yielded the 3 T cell receptor beta chains listed below, sequenced in a study of blood T cell repertoires in COVID-19 (dated by TCRdb to 2018 to 2020). The library was built by means of the immunoSEQ multiplex PCR assay. TCRdb retrieved this table from immuneACCESS and kept in-frame rearrangements only. Not all clones are present; in checked studies, unresolved V genes account for under half, and no reason is known for the remainder. The sample includes 30,000 or so clones, with around 89% observed a single time. In total, the top ten clones hold about 1.6% of the sample. Sequencing used peripheral blood. Every receptor here comes from a man aged 55 to 70 with active COVID-19.

The chain couples TRBV28 to TRBJ1-2; D is uncertain. Trimming took off 4 bases at V and 3 bases at J, with 12 bases between the two ends. CDR3 length equals 14 residues. Per the germline V gene, CDR1 is MDHEN and CDR2 is SYDVKM. The CDR3 sequence is CASSYIHRDYGYTF. CDR3 bases: TGTGCCAGCAGTTACATTCATCGGGACTATGGCTACACCTTC.

This clone was detected only once. CDR3 protein: CASSPRTGGSQKAEAFF. The CDR3 DNA follows: TGTGCCAGCAGCCCCCGGACAGGGGGATCCCAAAAGGCTGAAGCTTTCTTT. The chain recombines TRBV7-8 with TRBJ1-1; 10 bases line up with TRBD1. V lost 5 bases and J lost 6; bases outside the gene matches: 15. The CDR3 totals 17 residues. CDR1 is SGHVS and CDR2 is FQNEAQ in the germline V gene.

This clone was seen only a few times. The chain combines TRBV27 with TRBJ1-2; tentatively, D is TRBD1 (5 bases). Trimming shortened V by 5 bases and J by 7 bases, and 17 bases separated the two germline ends. CDR3 length: 14 residues. Germline lookup yields CDR1 MNHEY and CDR2 SMNVEV (reference sequence). CDR3 amino acids: CASSLRGREGGYTF. As DNA, the CDR3 is TGTGCCAGCAGTCTGCGAGGCAGGGAAGGTGGCTACACCTTC.